A selection of T cell receptor beta chains follows, all from one sample in a study of blood T cell repertoires in COVID-19. Sequenced by immunoSEQ multiplex PCR; TCRdb stores in-frame clones only, minus some. Of approximately 480,000 clones listed, about nine tenths were seen once; the top ten hold 0.7%. Sequences were obtained from PBMCs or T cells enriched from blood (not recorded which). The receptors derive from a woman between 18 and 29 years old who had recovered from COVID-19. CDR3s include the opening cysteine and the closing phenylalanine or tryptophan. Each record gives: J gene, D gene, CDR3 length, V gene, clone size, CDR3 DNA, CDR3 protein. The D gene is left open where the match is weak. Not all rows give a size; the values are once, few, many and, for expanded clones, a class.

j_call: TRBJ1-3; d_call: TRBD1; cdr3_length: 14; v_call: TRBV28; clone_size: .; cdr3_nt: TGTGCCAGCAGCCCTGGGACAGGAAGAAACACCATATATTTT; cdr3_aa: CASSPGTGRNTIYF
j_call: TRBJ1-5; d_call: .; cdr3_length: 16; v_call: TRBV5-5; clone_size: .; cdr3_nt: TGTGCCAGCAGCGTCATTGGGGCAAGTAGCAATCAGCCCCAGCATTTT; cdr3_aa: CASSVIGASSNQPQHF
j_call: TRBJ1-1; d_call: .; cdr3_length: 12; v_call: TRBV12-3/TRBV12-4; clone_size: .; cdr3_nt: TGTGCCAGCAGTTTAGTGGAGGGTGAGGCTTTCTTT; cdr3_aa: CASSLVEGEAFF
j_call: TRBJ1-1; d_call: TRBD1; cdr3_length: 16; v_call: TRBV5-1; clone_size: .; cdr3_nt: TGCGCCAGCAGCTCACATGTGGGACAGAAGGACACTGAAGCTTTCTTT; cdr3_aa: CASSSHVGQKDTEAFF
j_call: TRBJ1-1; d_call: .; cdr3_length: 15; v_call: TRBV5-1; clone_size: once; cdr3_nt: TGCGCCAGCAGCTTGGAACGGGGTTCAAACACTGAAGCTTTCTTT; cdr3_aa: CASSLERGSNTEAFF
j_call: TRBJ1-4; d_call: .; cdr3_length: 14; v_call: TRBV11-2; clone_size: .; cdr3_nt: TGTGCCAGCAGCTTAGATACGGGAAATGAAAAACTGTTTTTT; cdr3_aa: CASSLDTGNEKLFF
j_call: TRBJ2-7; d_call: TRBD1; cdr3_length: 13; v_call: TRBV29-1; clone_size: .; cdr3_nt: TGCAGCGTTGAAACAGACAGGGTTTACGAGCAGTACTTC; cdr3_aa: CSVETDRVYEQYF
j_call: TRBJ1-3; d_call: TRBD1; cdr3_length: 15; v_call: TRBV13; clone_size: .; cdr3_nt: TGTGCCAGCAGCCTTGGACAGGGGGCTGGAAACACCATATATTTT; cdr3_aa: CASSLGQGAGNTIYF
j_call: TRBJ1-4; d_call: .; cdr3_length: 14; v_call: TRBV5-4; clone_size: few; cdr3_nt: TGTGCCAGCAGCGCGGGGCTGACTAATGAAAAACTGTTTTTT; cdr3_aa: CASSAGLTNEKLFF
j_call: TRBJ1-1; d_call: .; cdr3_length: 11; v_call: TRBV18; clone_size: once; cdr3_nt: TGTGCCAGCTTGGAGGGTACTGAAGCTTTCTTT; cdr3_aa: CASLEGTEAFF
j_call: TRBJ2-7; d_call: .; cdr3_length: 15; v_call: TRBV6-5; clone_size: .; cdr3_nt: TGTGCCAGCAGTTACTCGGAGTCTGGCTCCTACGAGCAGTACTTC; cdr3_aa: CASSYSESGSYEQYF
j_call: TRBJ1-1; d_call: .; cdr3_length: 14; v_call: TRBV18; clone_size: .; cdr3_nt: TGTGCCAGCTCACCACCTGGGCCGAACACTGAAGCTTTCTTT; cdr3_aa: CASSPPGPNTEAFF
j_call: TRBJ1-2; d_call: TRBD1; cdr3_length: 15; v_call: TRBV19; clone_size: .; cdr3_nt: TGTGCCAGTAGTATAGCTGTCAGGGGGAACTATGGCTACACCTTC; cdr3_aa: CASSIAVRGNYGYTF
j_call: TRBJ2-4; d_call: .; cdr3_length: 13; v_call: TRBV28; clone_size: .; cdr3_nt: TGTGCCAGCACTCCCCCCGGGGTAGACATTCAGTACTTC; cdr3_aa: CASTPPGVDIQYF
j_call: TRBJ1-1; d_call: .; cdr3_length: 13; v_call: TRBV6-5; clone_size: .; cdr3_nt: TGTGCCAGCCCTGGGGGCGGATGGGCTGAAGCTTTCTTT; cdr3_aa: CASPGGGWAEAFF
j_call: TRBJ2-1; d_call: .; cdr3_length: 14; v_call: TRBV7-9; clone_size: .; cdr3_nt: TGTGCCAGCAGCTTAGGTTTAGGGGGAAATGAGCAGTTCTTC; cdr3_aa: CASSLGLGGNEQFF